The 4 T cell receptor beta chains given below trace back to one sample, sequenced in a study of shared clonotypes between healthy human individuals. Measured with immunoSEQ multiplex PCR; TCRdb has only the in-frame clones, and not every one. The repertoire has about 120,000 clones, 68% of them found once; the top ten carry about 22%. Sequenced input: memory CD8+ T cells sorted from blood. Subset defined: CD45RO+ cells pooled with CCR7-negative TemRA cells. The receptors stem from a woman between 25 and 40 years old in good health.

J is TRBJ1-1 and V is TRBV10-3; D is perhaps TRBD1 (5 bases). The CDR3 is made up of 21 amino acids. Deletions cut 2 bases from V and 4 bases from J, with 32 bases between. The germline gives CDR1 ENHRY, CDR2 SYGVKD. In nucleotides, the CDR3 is TGTGCCATCAGTGAGCAGACCACCGCCACCAGGGTAGCCTACGTAAGCACTGAAGCTTTCTTT. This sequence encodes CAISEQTTATRVAYVSTEAFF.

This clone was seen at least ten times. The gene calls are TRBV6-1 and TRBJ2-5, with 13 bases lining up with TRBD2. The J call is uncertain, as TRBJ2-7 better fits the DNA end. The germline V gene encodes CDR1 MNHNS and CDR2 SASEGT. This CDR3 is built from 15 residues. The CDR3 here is CASSDWTSGRPEQYF. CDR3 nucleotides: TGTGCCAGCAGTGATTGGACTAGCGGGAGACCCGAGCAGTACTTC.

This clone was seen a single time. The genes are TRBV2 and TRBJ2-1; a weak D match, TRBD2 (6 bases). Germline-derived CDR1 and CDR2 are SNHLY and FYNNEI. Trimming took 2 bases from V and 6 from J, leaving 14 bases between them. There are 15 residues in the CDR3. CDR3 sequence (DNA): TGTGCCAGCAGTGAAATAGGCCAGGGAGGCAATGAGCAGTTCTTC. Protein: CASSEIGQGGNEQFF.

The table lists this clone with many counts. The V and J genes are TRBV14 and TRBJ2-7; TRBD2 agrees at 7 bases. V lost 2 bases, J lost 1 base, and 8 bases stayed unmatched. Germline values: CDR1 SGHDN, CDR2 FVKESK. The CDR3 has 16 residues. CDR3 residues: CASSQPGLPDSYEQYF. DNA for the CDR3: TGTGCCAGCAGCCAACCGGGACTACCCGATTCCTACGAGCAGTACTTC.